This is a list of T cell receptor beta chains from one sample in a study of cytomegalovirus exposure and HLA in healthy donors. TCRdb keeps only in-frame clones here, not all; method: immunoSEQ multiplex PCR. In all, the sample yields about 130,000 clones. Material: PBMCs. These receptors were taken from a woman aged 55-70 years in good health and CMV-seronegative. The CDR3 runs from the conserved cysteine through the conserved F or W. D genes are given only for firm matches.

j_gene	d_gene	len	v_gene	CDR3nt	CDR3aa
TRBJ2-6	.	13	TRBV6-5	TGTGCCAGCGGGAGATCTGGGGCCAACGTCCTGACTTTC	CASGRSGANVLTF
TRBJ1-5	.	15	TRBV27	TGTGCCAGCAGTTCGGACATTGGGGGCAATCAGCCCCAGCATTTT	CASSSDIGGNQPQHF
TRBJ1-4	.	14	TRBV7-6	TGTGCCAGCAGCCCCGGGACAAGTAATGAAAAACTGTTTTTT	CASSPGTSNEKLFF
TRBJ1-2	.	14	TRBV29-1	TGCAGCTTCTGGGGCGACCAGCCTAACTATGGCTACACCTTC	CSFWGDQPNYGYTF
TRBJ1-2	TRBD1	12	TRBV2	TGTGCCAGCAGGGATAACAGGGGCGGCTACACCTTC	CASRDNRGGYTF
TRBJ2-4	.	15	TRBV4-2	TGTGCCAGCAGCCAAGAGGGGGGGCAGGCAAACATTCAGTACTTC	CASSQEGGQANIQYF
TRBJ2-7	.	15	TRBV5-1	TGCGCCAGCAGCTTGGAGCCAGGGCAGTCCTACGAGCAGTACTTC	CASSLEPGQSYEQYF
TRBJ1-6	TRBD1	14	TRBV6-5	TGTGCCAGCAACCTAGGGGGCGTGAGTTCACCCCTCCACTTT	CASNLGGVSSPLHF
TRBJ2-5	.	15	TRBV4-1	TGCGCCAGCAGCCAAGATCCCCCCGGACAGGAGACCCAGTACTTC	CASSQDPPGQETQYF
TRBJ1-3	TRBD1	19	TRBV6-4	TGTGCCAGCAGTGACTTGAGGACGAGTTCCAGGGGGCTTGGAAACACCATATATTTT	CASSDLRTSSRGLGNTIYF
TRBJ2-5	.	13	TRBV5-1	TGCGCCAGCAGCTACGGGGTCCAAGAGACCCAGTACTTC	CASSYGVQETQYF
TRBJ2-3	.	16	TRBV10-1	TGCGCCAGCAGTGAGTCGGGGCAGGGCCGCACAGATACGCAGTATTTT	CASSESGQGRTDTQYF
TRBJ1-1	.	14	TRBV10-3	TGTGCCATCAGTGAGGGGCTCGGGAACACTGAAGCTTTCTTT	CAISEGLGNTEAFF
TRBJ2-1	TRBD1	16	TRBV27	TGTGCCAGCAGATATAGCCCGACAGGGACCTACAATGAGCAGTTCTTC	CASRYSPTGTYNEQFF
TRBJ2-5	.	15	TRBV7-8	TGTGCCAGCAGTGAACAGGGTGGCCCGAAAGAGACCCAGTACTTC	CASSEQGGPKETQYF
TRBJ1-5	.	12	TRBV18	TGTGCCAGCTCACCCTATCGGGAGCCCCAGCATTTT	CASSPYREPQHF
TRBJ2-3	TRBD2	18	TRBV4-1	TGCGCCAGCAGCCAAGATCGGGCGGGAGGGCCTAGCACAGATACGCAGTATTTT	CASSQDRAGGPSTDTQYF
TRBJ1-5	TRBD1	15	TRBV28	TGTGCCAGCACCCCTTCGGGACAGGGAAGCCAGCCCCAGCATTTT	CASTPSGQGSQPQHF
TRBJ1-2	TRBD1	15	TRBV2	TGTGCCAGCAGTGACGGGACAGGGGAGTTGAGTGGCTACACCTTC	CASSDGTGELSGYTF
TRBJ1-4	.	14	TRBV19	TGTGCCACCACAAATGGGAGGTCTAATGAAAAACTGTTTTTT	CATTNGRSNEKLFF
TRBJ2-7	TRBD1	15	TRBV6-5	TGTGCCAGCAGTTTAAGACAGGGGGTGGCCTACGAGCAGTACTTC	CASSLRQGVAYEQYF
TRBJ1-1	TRBD1	17	TRBV6-1	TGTGCCAGCAGTGAAGATCCAGGGGGCATACTAAACACTGAAGCTTTCTTT	CASSEDPGGILNTEAFF
TRBJ2-2	TRBD1	16	TRBV9	TGTGCCAGCAGCCCATTGACAGGGGGCAACACCGGGGAGCTGTTTTTT	CASSPLTGGNTGELFF
TRBJ2-2	TRBD1	17	TRBV7-3	TGTGCCAGCAGCTTAACGGGGACAGGGGGAAGGGTCGGGGAGCTGTTTTTT	CASSLTGTGGRVGELFF
TRBJ2-7	TRBD2	16	TRBV6-5	TGTGCCAGCAGTTACTCAGGAGCGGGAGGGCCCTACGAGCAGTACTTC	CASSYSGAGGPYEQYF
TRBJ1-1	.	16	TRBV9	TGTGCCAGCAGCGTAGGAGGGGGTCCGGTGTACACTGAAGCTTTCTTT	CASSVGGGPVYTEAFF